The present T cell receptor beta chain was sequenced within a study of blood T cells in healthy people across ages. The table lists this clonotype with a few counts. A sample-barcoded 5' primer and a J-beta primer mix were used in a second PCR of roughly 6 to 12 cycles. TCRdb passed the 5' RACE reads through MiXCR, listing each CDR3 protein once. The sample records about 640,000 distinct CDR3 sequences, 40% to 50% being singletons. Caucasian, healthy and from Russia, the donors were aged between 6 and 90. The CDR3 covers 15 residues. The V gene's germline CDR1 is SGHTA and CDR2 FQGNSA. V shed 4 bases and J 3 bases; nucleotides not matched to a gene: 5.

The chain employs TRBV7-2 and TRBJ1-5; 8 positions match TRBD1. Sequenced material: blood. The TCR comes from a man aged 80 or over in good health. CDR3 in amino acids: CASSSGQGHNQPQHF. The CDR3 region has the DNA TGTGCCAGCAGCTCTGGACAGGGTCACAATCAGCCCCAGCATTTT. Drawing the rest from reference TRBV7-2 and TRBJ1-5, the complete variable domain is GAGVSQSPSNKVTEKGKDVELRCDPISGHTALYWYRQSLGQGLEFLIYFQGNSAPDKSGLPSDRFSAERTGGSVSTLTIQRTQQEDSAVYLCASSSGQGHNQPQHFGDGTRLSIL.